This T cell receptor (beta chain) appears in the sequencing data of a study of patients and donors after allogeneic stem cell transplantation. Germline CDR1 and CDR2: SQVTM and ANQGSEA. Trimming took 7 bases from V and 5 from J; bases not matched to a gene: 6. This CDR3 contains 12 residues. One entry per CDR3 protein results from TCRdb running MiXCR on the RT-PCR reads. The profile covers approximately 410,000 distinct CDR3 sequences, with approximately 16% appearing a single time and around 7.2% taken by the ten largest. Sequenced: blood, either unsorted or a sorted T cell fraction (not recorded which). This chain uses TRBV29-1 with TRBJ2-5; TRBD1 matches at 8 bases. The sequence was obtained from a human donor who was either an allogeneic HSCT recipient or a stem cell or donor lymphocyte infusion donor (not recorded which). It is not recorded whose cells these are; they may come from a transplant donor. The CDR3 DNA reads TGCAGCGCGACAGGGGCAGGGGAGACCCAGTACTTC. This translates into CSATGAGETQYF.